This is a list of T cell receptor beta chains from one sample in a study of blood T cell repertoires in COVID-19. Repertoires were generated with immunoSEQ multiplex PCR, while TCRdb's copy carries only in-frame clones and drops some. The sample carries about 200,000 clones, roughly 80% recorded once. The source material was peripheral blood. Every receptor here comes from a woman at least 80 years old with acute or convalescent COVID-19. Both conserved end residues are part of each CDR3. The D gene is left open where the match is weak. Clone size, where shown, is once, few, many, or a class for clones that have expanded.

cdr3_aa	cdr3_nt	d_call	clone_size	v_call	j_call
CASSDRNYGYTF	TGTGCCAGCAGCGACAGGAACTATGGCTACACCTTC	NA	NA	TRBV6-5	TRBJ1-2
CASSPRTGTTLPEYGYTF	TGTGCCAGCAGCCCCCGGACAGGTACAACCTTGCCAGAATATGGCTACACCTTC	TRBD1	few	TRBV3-1/TRBV3-2	TRBJ1-2
CASSLLPGDYEQYF	TGTGCCAGCAGCTTATTACCAGGGGACTACGAGCAGTACTTC	NA	NA	TRBV11-3	TRBJ2-7
CAWSMGGEQYF	TGTGCCTGGAGTATGGGGGGAGAGCAGTACTTC	NA	few	TRBV30	TRBJ2-7
CASSQRGTGINTEAFF	TGTGCCAGCAGCCAAAGAGGGACAGGGATAAACACTGAAGCTTTCTTT	TRBD1	NA	TRBV3-1/TRBV3-2	TRBJ1-1
CASSSTLGNSPLHF	TGTGCCAGTAGCAGCACCCTCGGGAATTCACCCCTCCACTTT	NA	NA	TRBV19	TRBJ1-6
CASSLEDPGPYNSPLHF	TGTGCCAGCAGCTTAGAGGATCCAGGGCCCTATAATTCACCCCTCCACTTT	NA	NA	TRBV7-2	TRBJ1-6
CASSLAPGGGYEQYF	TGCGCCAGCAGCTTGGCCCCCGGTGGAGGCTACGAGCAGTACTTC	NA	NA	TRBV5-1	TRBJ2-7
CASRPEGGGEETQYF	TGTGCCAGCAGACCTGAAGGGGGGGGCGAAGAGACCCAGTACTTC	NA	NA	TRBV21-1	TRBJ2-5
CASSIGGNPDTDTQYF	TGTGCCAGTAGTATAGGAGGCAACCCAGACACAGATACGCAGTATTTT	NA	once	TRBV19	TRBJ2-3
CASSQDRVDTQYF	TGTGCCAGCAGCCAAGATCGGGTAGATACGCAGTATTTT	NA	NA	TRBV4-2	TRBJ2-3
CASSSAGAGSYEQYF	TGCGCCAGCAGCTCCGCGGGGGCAGGGTCCTACGAGCAGTACTTC	NA	NA	TRBV5-1	TRBJ2-7
CASSPLAGPDTQYF	TGTGCCAGCAGCCCATTAGCGGGACCAGATACGCAGTATTTT	TRBD2	few	TRBV7-2	TRBJ2-3